A selection of T cell receptor beta chains follows, all from one sample in a study of T-cell reconstitution after alpha-beta-depleted transplantation in children. TCRdb itself ran the PCR reads through MiXCR, one entry per CDR3 protein. Among some 640,000 distinct CDR3 sequences listed, around 16% were seen once. Sequencing used PBMCs from the stem cell graft donor, obtained from the stem cell graft. The receptors originated from a human donor who donated a stem cell graft to a child with acute myeloid leukemia. CDR3s include the opening cysteine and the closing phenylalanine or tryptophan. The order of the fields is clone size, V gene, CDR3 protein. Clone size appears in some rows only: once, few, many, or a class for an expanded clone.

abundance: .; v_gene: TRBV7-7; CDR3aa: CASSLSTNYEQYF
abundance: few; v_gene: TRBV20-1; CDR3aa: CSARGWRQGEVVNTEAFF
abundance: few; v_gene: TRBV7-2; CDR3aa: CASSFGASLYEQYF
abundance: many; v_gene: TRBV5-6; CDR3aa: CATYSRGTTGEQYF
abundance: many; v_gene: TRBV24-1; CDR3aa: CATSTTTPATQYF
abundance: .; v_gene: TRBV20-1; CDR3aa: CSAREDRFSTDTQYF
abundance: few; v_gene: TRBV12-3/TRBV12-4; CDR3aa: CASWAGHYNQPQHF
abundance: many; v_gene: TRBV29-1; CDR3aa: CSVEKPAYGYTF
abundance: many; v_gene: TRBV20-1; CDR3aa: CTSTSPPTDTQYF
abundance: many; v_gene: TRBV20-1; CDR3aa: CSAQDQETQYF
abundance: few; v_gene: TRBV4-3; CDR3aa: CASSQHSGGRETQYF
abundance: many; v_gene: TRBV20-1; CDR3aa: CSAFWAGELFF
abundance: .; v_gene: TRBV6-4; CDR3aa: CASSVGDGLEQFF
abundance: many; v_gene: TRBV20-1; CDR3aa: CSATTRNTQYF
abundance: many; v_gene: TRBV5-5; CDR3aa: CASTLLAGGRSDTQYF
abundance: many; v_gene: TRBV24-1; CDR3aa: CATKGQEGQETQYF
abundance: many; v_gene: TRBV20-1; CDR3aa: CSARSGQVDNQPQHF
abundance: .; v_gene: TRBV20-1; CDR3aa: CSARWSGTSGAYEQYF
abundance: many; v_gene: TRBV24-1; CDR3aa: CATSDGLGPTWRNEQFF
abundance: few; v_gene: TRBV7-6; CDR3aa: CASSPAGQGTGELFF
abundance: many; v_gene: TRBV18; CDR3aa: CASSPGSLSYEQYF
abundance: many; v_gene: TRBV20-1; CDR3aa: CSARDRVRGHGYTF
abundance: .; v_gene: TRBV1; CDR3aa: CTSSQDHPDRNSNQPQHF
abundance: .; v_gene: TRBV6-2/TRBV6-3; CDR3aa: CASTGTGPFYYEQYF
abundance: many; v_gene: TRBV20-1; CDR3aa: CSARGRPSLSYNEQFF
abundance: many; v_gene: TRBV20-1; CDR3aa: CSARDLAGRDQPQHF
abundance: many; v_gene: TRBV6-1; CDR3aa: CASSDRRTGGSYNEQFF
abundance: .; v_gene: TRBV4-2; CDR3aa: CASSQAAGVASSYEQYF
abundance: .; v_gene: TRBV21-1; CDR3aa: CASSKSLRDRGHYGYTF